This entry lists 22 T cell receptor beta chains sequenced from one sample in a study of T cell responses to AZD1222 COVID-19 vaccine. This table comes from immunoSEQ multiplex PCR, and its TCRdb copy is limited to in-frame clones, with some not included. Counted here are tens of thousands of clones, over 60% occurring once; the ten biggest clones make up roughly 3.6%. Sequenced here: peripheral blood, sampled 28 days after the second AZD1222 dose. The receptors shown here come from an adult who received the AZD1222 COVID-19 vaccine.

The chain joins TRBV18 to TRBJ1-4; D is undetermined. Germline values: CDR1 KGHSH, CDR2 LQKENI. The CDR3 totals 14 residues. V dropped 3 bases and J dropped 2 bases, with 7 bases sitting between them. The CDR3 DNA reads TGTGCCAGCTCACCCCTCCCCACTAATGAAAAACTGTTTTTT. Its translation is CASSPLPTNEKLFF.

The chain recombines TRBV3-1 (or the pseudogene TRBV3-2) with TRBJ2-1, with 9 bases aligning to TRBD2. CDR3 size: 16 residues. Germline loops: CDR1 LGHDT, CDR2 YNNKEL (reference sequence). Unmatched junction bases numbered 12, after V lost 4 bases and J lost 8 bases. DNA for the CDR3: TGTGCCAGCAGCCGAACAGTGCGGGGGGGCCGGGATGAGCAGTTCTTC. This sequence encodes CASSRTVRGGRDEQFF.

The chain uses TRBV10-3 and TRBJ2-1, with D possibly TRBD2 on 7 matching bases. V lost 7 bases and J lost 5, with 12 bases in between. The CDR3 consists of 13 residues. CDR1 and CDR2 (germline): ENHRY, SYGVKD. DNA of the CDR3: TGTGCCATCAAGCGGGACATAGACAATGAGCAGTTCTTC. Its translation: CAIKRDIDNEQFF.

This chain links TRBV27 with TRBJ1-6; D may be TRBD1 (5 bases). The V end lost 5 bases, the J end lost 9 bases, and 17 bases lay between the germline ends. This CDR3 region has 15 residues. Germline V gene sequence: CDR1 MNHEY, CDR2 SMNVEV (reference sequence). The CDR3 loop reads CASSPGQPGTSPLHF. CDR3 DNA sequence: TGTGCCAGCAGTCCTGGACAACCCGGGACTTCACCCCTCCACTTT.

The J gene is TRBJ1-4, the V gene TRBV28; D may be TRBD1 (5 bases). CDR1 MDHEN and CDR2 SYDVKM come from the germline V gene. The CDR3 extends over 12 amino acids. Trimming removed 10 bases at V and 8 bases at J, with 14 bases between. CDR3 sequence (DNA): TGTGCCACCCGCTGGGGGGGGGAAAAACTGTTTTTT. This codes for CATRWGGEKLFF.

The chain joins TRBV9 to TRBJ1-2; 8 bases agree with TRBD1. Germline CDR1 reads SGDLS; CDR2 reads YYNGEE. This CDR3 is built from 15 residues. The J segment lost 2 bases and the V segment lost 4 bases, leaving 7 bases of the junction unmatched. The CDR3 DNA reads TGTGCCAGCAGCCTTTGGACAGGGTCCAACTATGGCTACACCTTC. Translated: CASSLWTGSNYGYTF.

The rearrangement joins TRBV11-3 to TRBJ2-7; no clear D gene. Germline CDR1 and CDR2: SGHNT and YENEEA. V was shortened by 0 bases and J by 1 base, with 4 bases between the two germline ends. The CDR3 runs 13 residues. The chain's CDR3 is CASSLEQSYEQYF. DNA of the CDR3: TGTGCCAGCAGCTTAGAGCAATCCTACGAGCAGTACTTC. Full variable domain (outside the CDR3, taken from reference TRBV11-3 and TRBJ2-7): EAGVVQSPRYKIIEKKQPVAFWCNPISGHNTLYWYLQNLGQGPELLIRYENEEAVDDSQLPKDRFSAERLKGVDSTLKIQPAELGDSAVYLCASSLEQSYEQYFGPGTRLTVT.

This chain joins TRBV5-1 and TRBJ1-4; 7 nucleotides line up with TRBD1. Germline CDR1 and CDR2: SGHRS and YFSETQ. Trimming removed 0 bases from V and 6 bases from J; junction bases left unmatched: 5. The CDR3 sequence is 15 residues long. The CDR3 nucleotides are TGCGCCAGCAGCTTGGGAGGCAGGGGGGATGAAAAACTGTTTTTT. This gives the protein CASSLGGRGDEKLFF.

The chain uses TRBV11-2 and TRBJ1-1, with D uncertain. The V and J ends lost 0 bases and 0 bases respectively, with 2 bases between them. The CDR3 contains 13 residues. Germline V CDR1 and CDR2: SGHAT, FQNNGV. Here the CDR3 reads CASSLEMNTEAFF. DNA for the CDR3: TGTGCCAGCAGCTTAGAGATGAACACTGAAGCTTTCTTT.

This clone was seen only once. This chain links TRBV5-5 with TRBJ2-6; TRBD1 aligns across 7 bases. Trimming cost V 3 bases and J 8 bases; bases outside gene matches: 5. The CDR3 sequence is 14 residues long. Per germline, CDR1 SGHKS and CDR2 YYEKEE (reference sequence). The CDR3 spells CASSSSGGTNVLTF. CDR3 DNA: TGTGCCAGCAGCTCGTCAGGGGGAACCAACGTCCTGACTTTC.

The V gene is TRBV3-1 (or the pseudogene TRBV3-2), the J gene TRBJ1-1; D may be TRBD1 (6 bases). V was cut by 1 base and J by 8 bases, with 14 bases left in between. This CDR3 contains 14 residues. Germline-derived CDR1 and CDR2 are LGHDT and YNNKEL (reference sequence). In DNA form, the CDR3 reads TGTGCCAGCAGCCAAGCGGGACAACTCAACGAAGCTTTCTTT. Translated: CASSQAGQLNEAFF.

The chain joins TRBV13 to TRBJ2-1; no definite D call. Between the trimmed V and J ends, which lost 5 bases and 4 bases, there was a span of 9 bases. Germline V gene data show CDR1 as PRHDT and CDR2 as FYEKMQ (reference sequence). This CDR3 region has 13 residues. The CDR3 loop reads CASSPRRYNEQFF. As DNA, the CDR3 is TGTGCCAGCAGCCCACGCCGATACAATGAGCAGTTCTTC. Supplemented by reference TRBV13 and TRBJ2-1, the full variable domain reads AAGVIQSPRHLIKEKRETATLKCYPIPRHDTVYWYQQGPGQDPQFLISFYEKMQSDKGSIPDRFSAQQFSDYHSELNMSSLELGDSALYFCASSPRRYNEQFFGPGTRLTVL.

This chain links TRBV4-3 with TRBJ1-3, with TRBD1 as a possible D gene (5 bases). Trimming left V 2 bases short and J 4 bases short, with 15 bases between. This CDR3 has 16 residues. The V gene's germline CDR1 is LGHNA and CDR2 YSLEER. CDR3 sequence: CASSQLGGVTGNTIYF. As DNA, the CDR3 is TGCGCCAGCAGCCAATTAGGAGGGGTTACCGGAAACACCATATATTTT.

The chain links TRBV4-1 to TRBJ2-7, with D tentatively TRBD1 (6 bases). The CDR3 has 13 amino acids. From germline, CDR1 is MGHRA and CDR2 YSYEKL. Between the trimmed V and J ends, which lost 10 bases and 7 bases, there was a span of 20 bases. The CDR3 protein is CATRGPGAEEQYF. The CDR3 DNA reads as TGCGCCACAAGGGGACCAGGGGCCGAGGAGCAGTACTTC.

This clone was observed a single time. V gene TRBV7-2 combines with J gene TRBJ2-7; weak D call: TRBD2 (5 bases). Germline V CDR1 and CDR2: SGHTA, FQGNSA. The CDR3 totals 15 residues. Trimming removed 6 bases at V and 3 bases at J, with 18 bases between. CDR3: CASSYSEGLGYEQYF. The DNA for the CDR3 is TGTGCCAGCAGTTACTCAGAGGGCCTAGGCTACGAGCAGTACTTC.

V gene TRBV9 combines with J gene TRBJ1-6; 9 bases agree with TRBD1. With V trimmed by 3 bases and J by 7 bases, 5 bases remained unmatched. This CDR3 has 15 residues. Germline V gives CDR1 SGDLS, CDR2 YYNGEE. CDR3 nucleotide sequence: TGTGCCAGCAGCGCCGGACAGGGGAAGAATTCACCCCTCCACTTT. It specifies CASSAGQGKNSPLHF.

This sequence joins TRBV5-1 and TRBJ2-5, with 10 bases that match TRBD1. Trimming at V came to 0 bases and at J to 4 bases, leaving 3 bases not matched to a gene. Germline CDR1 and CDR2: SGHRS and YFSETQ. The CDR3 sequence is 15 residues long. The CDR3 spells CASSLGQGALETQYF. The CDR3 DNA is TGCGCCAGCAGCTTGGGACAGGGGGCCTTAGAGACCCAGTACTTC. Combining the CDR3 with reference TRBV5-1 and TRBJ2-5 gives the whole variable domain KAGVTQTPRYLIKTRGQQVTLSCSPISGHRSVSWYQQTPGQGLQFLFEYFSETQRNKGNFPGRFSGRQFSNSRSEMNVSTLELGDSALYLCASSLGQGALETQYFGPGTRLLVL.

V usage is TRBV6-5 and J usage is TRBJ1-5; 7 nucleotides align to TRBD1. CDR1 is MNHEY, CDR2 SVGAGI, per germline. The CDR3 is made up of 15 amino acids. Trimming at V came to 6 bases and at J to 0 bases, leaving 5 bases not matched to a gene. CDR3 DNA sequence: TGTGCCAGCAGAGCGGGACAGAATAGCAATCAGCCCCAGCATTTT. This translates into CASRAGQNSNQPQHF.

The chain uses TRBV7-6 and TRBJ2-1, with 9 positions matching TRBD2. The germline CDR1 and CDR2 sequences are SGHVS and FNYEAQ. V was pared by 6 bases and J by 6 bases, with 9 bases of the junction left unmatched. The length of the CDR3 is 15 residues. CDR3 in amino acids: CASSRGRGGPNEQFF. DNA of the CDR3: TGTGCCAGCAGTCGTGGGCGGGGGGGTCCCAATGAGCAGTTCTTC.

The chain couples TRBV7-6 to TRBJ1-3; D uncertain. The germline V gene has CDR1 SGHVS and CDR2 FNYEAQ. Between the trimmed V and J ends, which lost 0 bases and 1 base, there was a span of 7 bases. This CDR3 region has 15 residues. Here the CDR3 DNA reads TGTGCCAGCAGCTTAGCCCCTGCTTCTGGAAACACCATATATTTT. This codes for CASSLAPASGNTIYF.

The genes are TRBV6-6 and TRBJ1-1, with D possibly TRBD1 on 5 matching bases. In germline, CDR1 is MNHNY, CDR2 SVGAGI (reference sequence). V dropped 6 bases and J dropped 7 bases, with 12 bases sitting between them. The CDR3 has 12 amino acids. The CDR3 DNA reads TGTGCCAGCAGGCCCGGGGGTTTTGAAGCTTTCTTT. Amino acid sequence: CASRPGGFEAFF.

The chain recombines TRBV7-8 with TRBJ1-5; 9 bases match TRBD1. CDR1 and CDR2 (germline): SGHVS, FQNEAQ. With V trimmed by 5 bases and J by 1 base, 6 bases remained unmatched. This CDR3 has 16 amino acids. CDR3 bases: TGTGCCAGCAGCCTAAGGACAGGGGACAGCAATCAGCCCCAGCATTTT. This gives the protein CASSLRTGDSNQPQHF.